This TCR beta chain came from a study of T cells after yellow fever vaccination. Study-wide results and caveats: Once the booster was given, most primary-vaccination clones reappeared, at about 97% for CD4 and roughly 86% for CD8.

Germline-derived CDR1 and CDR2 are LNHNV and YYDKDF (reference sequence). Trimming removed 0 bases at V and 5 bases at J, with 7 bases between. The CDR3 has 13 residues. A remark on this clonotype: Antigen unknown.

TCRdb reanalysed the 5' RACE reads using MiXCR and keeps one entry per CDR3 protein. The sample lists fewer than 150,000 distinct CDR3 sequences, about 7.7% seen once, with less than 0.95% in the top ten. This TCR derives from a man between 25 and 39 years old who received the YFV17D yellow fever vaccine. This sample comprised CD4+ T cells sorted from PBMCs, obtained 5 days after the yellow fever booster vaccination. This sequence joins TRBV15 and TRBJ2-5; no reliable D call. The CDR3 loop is CATSRDPGETQYF. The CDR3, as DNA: TGTGCCACCAGCAGAGACCCTGGGGAGACCCAGTACTTC.